These T cell receptor beta chains were read from a single sample in a study of cytomegalovirus exposure and HLA in healthy donors. Using immunoSEQ multiplex PCR, the repertoire was profiled, and TCRdb retains in-frame clones only, with some absent. The sample comprises 95,000 to 150,000 clones, approximately 17% of which are singletons, and 2.9% rests with the top ten. The source material was PBMCs. The receptors shown here come from a female donor in good health and CMV-seropositive. Both conserved end residues are part of each CDR3. D genes are given only for firm matches. The size of a clone is reported for some rows only, either as once, few or many, or as a class for expanded clones.

V,D,size,J,DNA,CDR3
TRBV6-1,TRBD1,few,TRBJ2-7,TGTGCCAGCAGTGTCACACAGGGGGTCTACGAGCAGTACTTC,CASSVTQGVYEQYF
TRBV5-5,TRBD1,-,TRBJ1-4,TGTGCCAGCAGCGCCGGGACAGGGTTTCATGAAAAACTGTTTTTT,CASSAGTGFHEKLFF
TRBV7-9,TRBD2,-,TRBJ2-2,TGTGCCAGCAGCCTCTACAGCGGGGGCCTCGCCGGGGAGCTGTTTTTT,CASSLYSGGLAGELFF
TRBV7-6,TRBD1,-,TRBJ1-5,TGTGCCAGCAGCTTAGATGACAGGGCAAATCAGCCCCAGCATTTT,CASSLDDRANQPQHF
TRBV19,TRBD1,-,TRBJ2-7,TGTGCCAGTAGTATGTGGCAGGGGGACTACGAGCAGTACTTC,CASSMWQGDYEQYF
TRBV28,TRBD2,few,TRBJ2-7,TGTGCCAGCAGTTTATCGGCGGGAGTTTCCTACGAGCAGTACTTC,CASSLSAGVSYEQYF
TRBV12-5,-,-,TRBJ2-3,TGTGCTAGTGGTTTAGGGGACTTCAGCACAGATACGCAGTATTTT,CASGLGDFSTDTQYF
TRBV29-1,TRBD2,few,TRBJ2-3,TGCAGCGTTGGCGGGGGGTATCGTACAGATACGCAGTATTTT,CSVGGGYRTDTQYF
TRBV6-5,-,-,TRBJ1-2,TGTGCCAGCAGTTACACACCGGGTAGAGGTGGCTACACCTTC,CASSYTPGRGGYTF
TRBV28,-,few,TRBJ1-5,TGTGCCAGCAGTTTATTAGGCAATCAGCCCCAGCATTTT,CASSLLGNQPQHF
TRBV6-6,TRBD1,few,TRBJ1-5,TGTGCCAGCAGTTACACAGGGGGCAATCAGCCCCAGCATTTT,CASSYTGGNQPQHF
TRBV5-6,TRBD2,-,TRBJ2-3,TGTGCCAGCAGCCGACTAGCGGGGGACACAGATACGCAGTATTTT,CASSRLAGDTDTQYF
TRBV15,-,-,TRBJ1-4,TGTGCCACCAGCGGAGGGGAGACTAATGAAAAACTGTTTTTT,CATSGGETNEKLFF
TRBV6-1,TRBD1,few,TRBJ2-5,TGTGCCAGCAGTGAATGGACAGGGGCCCACCCTGAGACCCAGTACTTC,CASSEWTGAHPETQYF
TRBV5-8,-,-,TRBJ1-5,TGTGCCAGATCAGATGGGTGGCAGGAAGATCAGCCCCAGCATTTT,CARSDGWQEDQPQHF
TRBV30,-,few,TRBJ2-7,TGTGCCTCGGTGGAGAACTACGAGCAGTACTTC,CASVENYEQYF
TRBV18,TRBD1,-,TRBJ1-2,TGTGCCAGCTCACCATCAGGGGGCACCTATGGCTACACCTTC,CASSPSGGTYGYTF
TRBV4-3,-,-,TRBJ2-1,TGCGCCAGCAGCCAAGGGGCAGGGGACTACAATGAGCAGTTCTTC,CASSQGAGDYNEQFF
TRBV7-2,-,-,TRBJ1-1,TGTGCCAGCAGCTTGGGACAGAACACTGAAGCTTTCTTT,CASSLGQNTEAFF
TRBV4-1,TRBD1,few,TRBJ2-7,TGCGCCAGCAGCCAATTAACCGGGACAGGGTCCTACGAGCAGTACTTC,CASSQLTGTGSYEQYF
TRBV5-6,-,-,TRBJ2-7,TGTGCCAGCAGCTTGGGATCGGACAGATCCTTCTACGAGCAGTACTTC,CASSLGSDRSFYEQYF
TRBV6-1,-,few,TRBJ1-1,TGTGCCAGCAGTGAAACCGCCGCGCGGGGAAGGAACACTGAAGCTTTCTTT,CASSETAARGRNTEAFF
TRBV14,TRBD1,-,TRBJ1-2,TGTGCCAGCAGCCTACGACAAGGGGACAGGGGCCACTATGGCTACACCTTC,CASSLRQGDRGHYGYTF
TRBV5-1,-,-,TRBJ1-5,TGCGCCAGCAGCTTGTCTTTTCAGCCCCAGCATTTT,CASSLSFQPQHF
TRBV9,-,few,TRBJ1-6,TGTGCCAGCAGCGTAGGATTGGGGGGGCGGGATAATTCACCCCTCCACTTT,CASSVGLGGRDNSPLHF
TRBV7-9,TRBD2,once,TRBJ2-3,TGTGCCAGCAGCCGCGCGGGGGGGCAAGATACGCAGTATTTT,CASSRAGGQDTQYF
TRBV10-3,TRBD2,few,TRBJ2-7,TGTGCCATCAGTGACCGACTTCGGGGCGGGAGCTCCTACGAGCAGTACTTC,CAISDRLRGGSSYEQYF
TRBV10-3,-,few,TRBJ1-5,TGTGCCATCAGTGAGTCGTCCGGGGTAGGAAATCAGCCCCAGCATTTT,CAISESSGVGNQPQHF
TRBV6-1,-,few,TRBJ2-7,TGTGCCAGCAGTGATGTTGGGAGCTCCTACGAGCAGTACTTC,CASSDVGSSYEQYF
TRBV1,-,-,TRBJ2-7,TGCACCAGCAGCCAAGTTCAGAGGGATCGGCGACTAGCGGGAAACGGCGAGCAGTACTTC,CTSSQVQRDRRLAGNGEQYF
TRBV11-2,TRBD2,-,TRBJ2-7,TGTGCCAGCAGCGTGGGACTAGCGGGCCTATACTACGAGCAGTACTTC,CASSVGLAGLYYEQYF
TRBV28,TRBD1,-,TRBJ1-5,TGTGCCAGCAGGAAGATACAGGGGACCCATCAGCCCCAGCATTTT,CASRKIQGTHQPQHF
TRBV19,-,-,TRBJ1-2,TGTGCCAGTAGTGCCCCTGACAGGTACCTCTATGGCTACACCTTC,CASSAPDRYLYGYTF
TRBV23-1,TRBD1,-,TRBJ2-3,TGCGCCAGCAGTCAAGCCGGGACAGGGAGCACAGATACGCAGTATTTT,CASSQAGTGSTDTQYF
TRBV5-1,TRBD2,few,TRBJ2-1,TGCGCCAGCAGCTTGGCCAGTGGTAGCGGGGAGCAGTTCTTC,CASSLASGSGEQFF
TRBV11-2,TRBD2,few,TRBJ2-3,TGTGCCAGCAGCTTCGGACTAGCGGGGAATACGCAGTATTTT,CASSFGLAGNTQYF
TRBV15,-,-,TRBJ2-7,TGTGCCACCAGCAGAGATCTTCCGGACAGAGGGCCTTCCGAGCAGTACTTC,CATSRDLPDRGPSEQYF
TRBV19,-,-,TRBJ1-6,TGTGCCGCCGGAGCTTGGGCCGGGAGTGGGTCCTATAATTCACCCCTCCACTTT,CAAGAWAGSGSYNSPLHF
TRBV5-4,TRBD1,-,TRBJ1-2,TGTGCCAGCAGCTCCAAGGACAGGGGAAGGTATGGCTACACCTTC,CASSSKDRGRYGYTF
TRBV7-2,TRBD1,few,TRBJ1-1,TGTGCCAGCAGCTTACGCACAGGGGGCGGGACTGAAGCTTTCTTT,CASSLRTGGGTEAFF
TRBV28,TRBD2,-,TRBJ2-5,TGTGCCAGCAGTTTATTCGTAGCGGGGAGGGAGGAGACCCAGTACTTC,CASSLFVAGREETQYF
TRBV28,-,-,TRBJ2-7,TGTGCCAGCAGTTTAGGCTTTGCGGGGGCTTTCTACGAGCAGTACTTC,CASSLGFAGAFYEQYF
TRBV6-1,TRBD2,few,TRBJ2-1,TGTGCCAGCAGGGCTAGGACGGGGGGTTACAATGAGCAGTTCTTC,CASRARTGGYNEQFF
TRBV4-3,TRBD2,-,TRBJ2-7,TGCGCCAGCAGCCCCGGGACTAGCGGGAACTACGAGCAGTACTTC,CASSPGTSGNYEQYF
TRBV28,-,-,TRBJ2-7,TGTGCCAGCAGTCCCCGGTGGGAGCAGTACTTC,CASSPRWEQYF
TRBV5-1,-,once,TRBJ2-7,TGCGCCAGCAGCTTGCCAGGCTACGAGCAGTACTTC,CASSLPGYEQYF
TRBV15,-,few,TRBJ2-7,TGTGCCACCAGCAACCTCACCGCGGCCTACGAGCAGTACTTC,CATSNLTAAYEQYF
TRBV6-5,-,-,TRBJ2-1,TGTGCCAGCAGTCGAAGCGGCAATGAGCAGTTCTTC,CASSRSGNEQFF
TRBV28,TRBD1,-,TRBJ2-1,TGTGCCAGCAGAACACAGGGGCGCAATGAGCAGTTCTTC,CASRTQGRNEQFF
TRBV6-1,-,few,TRBJ1-2,TGTGCCAGCAGTTCACAGACAGTCCCTAACTATGGCTACACCTTC,CASSSQTVPNYGYTF